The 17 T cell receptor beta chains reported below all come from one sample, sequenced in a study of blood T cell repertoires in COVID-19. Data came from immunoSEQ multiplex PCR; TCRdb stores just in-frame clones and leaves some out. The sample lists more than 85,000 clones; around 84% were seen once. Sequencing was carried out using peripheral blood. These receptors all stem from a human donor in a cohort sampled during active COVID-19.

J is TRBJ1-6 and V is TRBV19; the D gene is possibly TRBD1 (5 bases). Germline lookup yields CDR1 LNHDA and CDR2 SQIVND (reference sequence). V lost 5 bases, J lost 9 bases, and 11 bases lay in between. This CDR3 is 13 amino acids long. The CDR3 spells CASSGDWGSPLHF. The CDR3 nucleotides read TGTGCCAGTAGTGGGGACTGGGGTTCACCCCTCCACTTT.

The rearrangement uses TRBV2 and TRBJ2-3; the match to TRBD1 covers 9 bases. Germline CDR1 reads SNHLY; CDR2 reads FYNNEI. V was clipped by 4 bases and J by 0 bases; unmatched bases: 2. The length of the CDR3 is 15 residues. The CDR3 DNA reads TGTGCCAGCAGTGTCGGGACAGGGAGCACAGATACGCAGTATTTT. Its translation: CASSVGTGSTDTQYF.

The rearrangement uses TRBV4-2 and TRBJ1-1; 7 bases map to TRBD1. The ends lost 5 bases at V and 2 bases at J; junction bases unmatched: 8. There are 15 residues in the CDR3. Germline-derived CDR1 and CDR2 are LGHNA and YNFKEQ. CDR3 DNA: TGTGCCAGCAGCAGAAGGACAGGAATAAACACTGAAGCTTTCTTT. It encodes CASSRRTGINTEAFF.

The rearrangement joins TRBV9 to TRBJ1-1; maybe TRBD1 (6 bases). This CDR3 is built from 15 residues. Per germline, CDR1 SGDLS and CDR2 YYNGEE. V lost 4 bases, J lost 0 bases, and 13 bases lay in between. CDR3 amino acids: CASSNTGQMNTEAFF. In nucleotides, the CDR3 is TGTGCCAGCAGCAATACCGGACAGATGAACACTGAAGCTTTCTTT.

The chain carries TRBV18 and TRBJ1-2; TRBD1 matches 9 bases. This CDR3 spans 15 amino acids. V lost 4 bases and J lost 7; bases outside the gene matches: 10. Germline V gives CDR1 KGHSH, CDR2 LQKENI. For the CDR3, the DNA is TGTGCCAGCTCACGGGACAGGGACGTGGGAAGTGGCTACACCTTC. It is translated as CASSRDRDVGSGYTF.

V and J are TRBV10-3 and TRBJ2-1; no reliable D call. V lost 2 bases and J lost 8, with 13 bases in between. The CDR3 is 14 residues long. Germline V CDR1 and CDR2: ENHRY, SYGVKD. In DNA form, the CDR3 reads TGTGCCATCAGTGAGCCTCGAGGTTTAGATGAGCAGTTCTTC. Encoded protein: CAISEPRGLDEQFF.

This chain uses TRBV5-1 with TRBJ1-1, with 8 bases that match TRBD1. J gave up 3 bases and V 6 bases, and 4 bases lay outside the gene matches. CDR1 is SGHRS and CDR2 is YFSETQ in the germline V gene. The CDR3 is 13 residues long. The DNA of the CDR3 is TGCGCCAGCACCAGACAGGGGTACACTGAAGCTTTCTTT. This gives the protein CASTRQGYTEAFF.

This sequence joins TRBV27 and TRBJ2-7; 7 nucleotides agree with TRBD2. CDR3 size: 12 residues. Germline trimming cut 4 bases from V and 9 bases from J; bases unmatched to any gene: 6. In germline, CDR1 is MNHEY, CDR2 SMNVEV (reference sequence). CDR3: CASSSTSRVQYF. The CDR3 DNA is TGTGCCAGCAGTTCGACTAGCAGGGTGCAGTACTTC.

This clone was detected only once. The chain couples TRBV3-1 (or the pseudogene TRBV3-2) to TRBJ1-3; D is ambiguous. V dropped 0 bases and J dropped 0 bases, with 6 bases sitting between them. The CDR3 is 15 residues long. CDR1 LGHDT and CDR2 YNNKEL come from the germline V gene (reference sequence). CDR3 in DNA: TGTGCCAGCAGCCAAGATCCGTTCTCTGGAAACACCATATATTTT. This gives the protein CASSQDPFSGNTIYF.

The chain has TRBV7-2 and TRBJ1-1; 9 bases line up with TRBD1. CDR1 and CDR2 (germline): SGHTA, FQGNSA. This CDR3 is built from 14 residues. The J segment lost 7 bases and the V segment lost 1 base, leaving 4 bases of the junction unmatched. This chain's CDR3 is CASSLGQGGLEAFF. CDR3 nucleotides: TGTGCCAGCAGCTTAGGACAGGGGGGTCTTGAAGCTTTCTTT.

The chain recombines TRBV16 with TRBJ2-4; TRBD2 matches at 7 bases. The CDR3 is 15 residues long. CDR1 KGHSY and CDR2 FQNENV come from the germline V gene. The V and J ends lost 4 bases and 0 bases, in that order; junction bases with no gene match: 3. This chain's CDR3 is CASSRGGGAKNIQYF. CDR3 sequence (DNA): TGTGCCAGCAGCCGCGGCGGGGGAGCCAAAAACATTCAGTACTTC.

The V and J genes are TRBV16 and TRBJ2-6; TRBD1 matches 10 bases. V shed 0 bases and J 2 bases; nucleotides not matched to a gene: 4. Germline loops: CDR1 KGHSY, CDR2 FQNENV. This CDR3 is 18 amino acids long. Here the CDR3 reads CASSQSLGTGAGANVLTF. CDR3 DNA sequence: TGTGCCAGCAGCCAATCTTTAGGGACAGGGGCTGGGGCCAACGTCCTGACTTTC. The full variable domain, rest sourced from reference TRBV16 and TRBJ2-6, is GEEVAQTPKHLVRGEGQKAKLYCAPIKGHSYVFWYQQVLKNEFKFLISFQNENVFDETGMPKERFSAKCLPNSPCSLEIQATKLEDSAVYFCASSQSLGTGAGANVLTFGAGSRLTVL.

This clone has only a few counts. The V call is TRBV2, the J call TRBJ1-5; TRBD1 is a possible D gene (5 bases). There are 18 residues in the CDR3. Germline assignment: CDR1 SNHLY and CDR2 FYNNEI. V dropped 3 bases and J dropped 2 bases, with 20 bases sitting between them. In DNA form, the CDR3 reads TGTGCCAGCAGTGATTTGCAGGGTTCGGGCTTTGGCAATCAGCCCCAGCATTTT. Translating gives CASSDLQGSGFGNQPQHF.

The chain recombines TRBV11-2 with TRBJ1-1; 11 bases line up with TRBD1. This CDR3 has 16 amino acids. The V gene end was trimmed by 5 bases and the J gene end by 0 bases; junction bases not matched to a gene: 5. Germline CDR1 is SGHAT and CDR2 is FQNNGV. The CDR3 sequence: CASSRQDRGLNTEAFF. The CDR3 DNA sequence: TGTGCCAGCAGCCGCCAGGACAGGGGGCTGAACACTGAAGCTTTCTTT.

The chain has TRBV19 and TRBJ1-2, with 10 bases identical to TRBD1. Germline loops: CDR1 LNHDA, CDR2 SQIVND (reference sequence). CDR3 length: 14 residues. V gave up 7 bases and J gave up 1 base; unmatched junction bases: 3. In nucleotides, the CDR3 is TGTGCCAGTAAAAGGGACAGGGGTAACTATGGCTACACCTTC. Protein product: CASKRDRGNYGYTF.

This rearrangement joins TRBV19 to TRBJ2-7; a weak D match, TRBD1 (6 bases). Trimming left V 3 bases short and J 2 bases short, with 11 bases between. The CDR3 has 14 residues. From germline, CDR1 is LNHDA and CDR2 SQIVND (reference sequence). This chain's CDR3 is CASSISRQAYEQYF. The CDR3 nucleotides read TGTGCCAGTAGTATTTCCCGACAGGCCTACGAGCAGTACTTC.

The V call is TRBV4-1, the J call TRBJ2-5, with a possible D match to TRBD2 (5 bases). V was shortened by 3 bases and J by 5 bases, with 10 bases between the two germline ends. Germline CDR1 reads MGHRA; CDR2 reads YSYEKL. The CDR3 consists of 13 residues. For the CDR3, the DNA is TGCGCCAGCAGCCACGGGAATCGGGAGACCCAGTACTTC. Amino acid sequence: CASSHGNRETQYF.